This TCR beta chain was recorded in a study of blood T cell repertoires in COVID-19. Looked up from germline, CDR1 is SGHTA and CDR2 is FQGTGA. The germline V and J ends were trimmed by 5 bases and 2 bases, with 10 bases remaining between them. The CDR3 contains 15 residues. Method: immunoSEQ multiplex PCR; TCRdb's copy keeps in-frame clones and lacks some. There are about 41,000 clones in the sample; about 86% occur only once, and 35% to 45% lies in the top ten. This receptor was obtained from a woman of 80 years or more with active or convalescent COVID-19. Sequenced: peripheral blood. The gene calls are TRBV7-3 and TRBJ2-6, with a possible D match to TRBD2 (5 bases). CDR3 bases: TGTGCCAGCAGCAGATTGAGGGCTGGGGCCAACGTCCTGACTTTC. Its translation is CASSRLRAGANVLTF.